This T cell receptor (beta chain) stems from a study of CD8 T cells in Susac syndrome. The authors sequenced TCR beta from blood CD8+ and CD4+ T cells. Purification of the CD8+ and CD4+ T cells relied on negative isolation, and TEMRA cells underwent FACS enrichment. With respect to this clonotype: The antigen is unknown.

Between the trimmed V and J ends, which lost 4 bases and 2 bases, there was a span of 18 bases. Germline V gene data show CDR1 as LNHDA and CDR2 as SQIVND (reference sequence). The CDR3 sequence is 16 residues long. The RNA input was about 0.45 to 1 ug, and it was reverse transcribed with random hexamers. The immunoSEQ assay covered 54 Vbeta and 13 Jbeta segments for CDR3. TCRdb analysed the immunoSEQ multiplex PCR reads with MiXCR anew, one entry per CDR3 protein. The sample lists around 140,000 distinct CDR3 sequences; around 94% were seen once. Regarding the study as a whole: The TCR sequencing and HLA analysis in the study involved a relatively small number of individuals, as the study acknowledged.

The chain carries TRBV19 and TRBJ2-7; TRBD1 is a possible D gene (6 bases). Sequenced material: CD4+ T cells from PBMCs. This receptor was taken from a human donor in good health. Written as DNA, the CDR3 is TGTGCCAGTAGTAAGACAGGAAAAGTCACAACCTACGAGCAGTACTTC. Translated, it gives CASSKTGKVTTYEQYF.